This T cell receptor beta chain was sequenced in a study of T-cell reconstitution after alpha-beta-depleted transplantation in children. Study conclusions and caveats: T cells produced anew were the main source of T-cell counts and diversity one year after transplant. In some patients, recipient T cells and intrathymic progenitors surviving conditioning explained high day-60 diversity. Where alpha-beta T cells came from about two months after transplant was reportedly several hundred expanded graft clones.

V was shortened by 4 bases and J by 0 bases, with 15 bases between the two germline ends. Germline V gives CDR1 KGHSH, CDR2 LQKENI. There are 16 residues in the CDR3. Comments on this clonotype: Its specificity is unknown.

Using unique molecular identifiers, the investigators prepared the TCRbeta library. In TCRdb, the PCR reads were re-called with MiXCR into one record per CDR3 protein. The top ten clones hold about 13% of a sample with about 150,000 distinct CDR3 sequences, around 10% of them seen once. The receptor was isolated from a boy between 2 and 10 years old with acute myeloid leukemia, due to receive a stem cell transplant. Sample: PBMCs, taken before TCRalphabeta/CD19-depleted stem cell transplant. The chain recombines TRBV18 with TRBJ1-2, with a weak D call TRBD1 (5 bases). The CDR3 DNA reads TGTGCCAGCTCACGAAACCGGGACGATCCTAACTATGGCTACACCTTC. Protein: CASSRNRDDPNYGYTF.